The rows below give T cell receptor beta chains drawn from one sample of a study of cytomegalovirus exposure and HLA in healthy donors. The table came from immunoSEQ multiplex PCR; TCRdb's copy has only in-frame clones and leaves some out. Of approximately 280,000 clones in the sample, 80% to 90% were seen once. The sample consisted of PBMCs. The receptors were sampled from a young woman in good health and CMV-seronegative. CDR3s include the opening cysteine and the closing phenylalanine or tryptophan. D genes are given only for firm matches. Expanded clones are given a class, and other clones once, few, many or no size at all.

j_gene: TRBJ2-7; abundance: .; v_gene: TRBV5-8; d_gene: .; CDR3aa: CASSSVGHPYEQYF; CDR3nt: TGTGCCAGCAGCTCGGTGGGACACCCCTACGAGCAGTACTTC
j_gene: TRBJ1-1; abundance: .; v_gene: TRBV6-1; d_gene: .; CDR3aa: CASSEGTSMNTEAFF; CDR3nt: TGTGCCAGCAGTGAGGGGACTTCCATGAACACTGAAGCTTTCTTT
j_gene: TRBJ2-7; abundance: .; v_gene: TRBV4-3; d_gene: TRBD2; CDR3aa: CASSPGGYYEQYF; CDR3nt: TGCGCCAGCAGTCCGGGGGGATATTACGAGCAGTACTTC
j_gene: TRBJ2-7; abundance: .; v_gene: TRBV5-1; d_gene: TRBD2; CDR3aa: CASKPGTSGAEQYF; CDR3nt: TGCGCCAGCAAGCCCGGGACTAGCGGAGCCGAGCAGTACTTC
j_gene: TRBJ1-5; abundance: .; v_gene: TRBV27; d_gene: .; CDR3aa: CASRLRGINQPQHF; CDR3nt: TGTGCCAGCAGGCTAAGGGGTATCAATCAGCCCCAGCATTTT
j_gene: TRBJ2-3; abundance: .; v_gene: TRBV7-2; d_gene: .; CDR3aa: CASSFRGDTQYF; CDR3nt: TGTGCCAGCAGCTTTCGGGGGGATACGCAGTATTTT
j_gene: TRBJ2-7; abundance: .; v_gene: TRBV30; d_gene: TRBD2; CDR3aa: CAWSRRLATSAREQYF; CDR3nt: TGTGCCTGGAGCCGAAGACTAGCGACTTCGGCTCGGGAGCAGTACTTC
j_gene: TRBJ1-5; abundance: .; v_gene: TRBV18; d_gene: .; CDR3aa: CASSPANRGGQPQHF; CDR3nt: TGTGCCAGCTCACCGGCAAACCGAGGGGGTCAGCCCCAGCATTTT
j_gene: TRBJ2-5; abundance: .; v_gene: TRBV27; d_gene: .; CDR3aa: CASSLPGQETQYF; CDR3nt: TGTGCCAGCAGTTTACCAGGGCAAGAGACCCAGTACTTC
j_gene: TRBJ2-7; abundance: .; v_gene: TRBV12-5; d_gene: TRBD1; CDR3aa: CASGLVPEETGKYF; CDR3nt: TGTGCTAGTGGTTTGGTACCCGAGGAGACAGGGAAGTACTTC
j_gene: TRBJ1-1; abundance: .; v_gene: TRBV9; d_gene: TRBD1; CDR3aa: CASSPLDRVYTEAFF; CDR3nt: TGTGCCAGCAGCCCCCTCGACAGGGTTTACACTGAAGCTTTCTTT
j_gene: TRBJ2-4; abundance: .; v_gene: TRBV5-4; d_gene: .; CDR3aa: CASSPGSHLAKNIQYF; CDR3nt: TGTGCCAGCAGCCCGGGATCCCATCTAGCCAAAAACATTCAGTACTTC
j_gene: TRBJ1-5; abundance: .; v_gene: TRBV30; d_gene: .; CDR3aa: CAWSGIASSNQPQHF; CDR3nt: TGTGCCTGGAGTGGGATAGCCAGTAGCAATCAGCCCCAGCATTTT
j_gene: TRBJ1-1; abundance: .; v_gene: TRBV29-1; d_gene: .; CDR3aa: CSVLRGPFTEAFF; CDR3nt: TGCAGCGTGTTGCGGGGGCCGTTCACTGAAGCTTTCTTT
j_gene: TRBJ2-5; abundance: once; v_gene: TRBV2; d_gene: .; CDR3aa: CASGFDRYSETQYF; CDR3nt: TGTGCCAGCGGGTTTGACAGGTATTCGGAGACCCAGTACTTC
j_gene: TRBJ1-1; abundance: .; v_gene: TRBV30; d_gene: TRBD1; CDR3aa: CAWSLHPTGAGEAFF; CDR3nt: TGTGCCTGGAGTCTTCACCCCACAGGGGCCGGTGAAGCTTTCTTT
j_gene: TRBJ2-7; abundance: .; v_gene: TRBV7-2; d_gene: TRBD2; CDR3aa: CASSFSGGYEQYF; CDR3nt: TGTGCCAGCAGCTTTAGCGGGGGTTACGAGCAGTACTTC
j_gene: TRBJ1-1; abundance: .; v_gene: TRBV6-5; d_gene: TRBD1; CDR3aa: CASIKRDRNTEAFF; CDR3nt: TGTGCCAGCATTAAAAGGGACAGGAACACTGAAGCTTTCTTT
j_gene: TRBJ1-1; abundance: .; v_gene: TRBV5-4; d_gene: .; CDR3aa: CASSPAGGNTEAFF; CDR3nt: TGTGCCAGCAGCCCTGCGGGGGGGAACACTGAAGCTTTCTTT
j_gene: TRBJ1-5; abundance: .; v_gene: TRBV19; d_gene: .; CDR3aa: CASSDRVLNQPQHF; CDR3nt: TGTGCCAGTAGTGATCGGGTCCTCAATCAGCCCCAGCATTTT
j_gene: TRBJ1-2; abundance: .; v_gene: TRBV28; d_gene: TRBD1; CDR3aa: CASRWTGRGYTF; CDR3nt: TGTGCCAGCAGATGGACAGGGCGAGGCTACACCTTC
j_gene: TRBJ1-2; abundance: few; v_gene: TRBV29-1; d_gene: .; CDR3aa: CSVTGLGGYTF; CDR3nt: TGCAGCGTCACAGGGTTGGGTGGCTACACCTTC
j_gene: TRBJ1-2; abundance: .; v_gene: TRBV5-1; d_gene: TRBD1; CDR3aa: CASSRDRLYGYTF; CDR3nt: TGCGCCAGCAGCCGGGACAGGCTCTATGGCTACACCTTC
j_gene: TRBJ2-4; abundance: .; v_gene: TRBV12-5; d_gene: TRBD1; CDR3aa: CASGTGDRDIQYF; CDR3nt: TGTGCTAGTGGTACAGGGGACCGGGACATTCAGTACTTC
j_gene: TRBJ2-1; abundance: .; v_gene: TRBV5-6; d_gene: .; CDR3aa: CASSKGGAGDEQFF; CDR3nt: TGTGCCAGCAGCAAAGGTGGTGCGGGCGATGAGCAGTTCTTC
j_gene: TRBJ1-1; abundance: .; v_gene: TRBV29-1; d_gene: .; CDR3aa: CSVDLTDGTEAFF; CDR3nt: TGCAGCGTAGATCTGACTGACGGTACTGAAGCTTTCTTT
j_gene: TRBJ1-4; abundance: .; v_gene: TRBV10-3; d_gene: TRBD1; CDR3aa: CAISEGQGANEKLFF; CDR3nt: TGTGCCATCAGTGAGGGACAGGGGGCTAATGAAAAACTGTTTTTT
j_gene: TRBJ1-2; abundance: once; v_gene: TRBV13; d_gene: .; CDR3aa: CASSLGGSGYTF; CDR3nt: TGTGCCAGCAGCTTGGGGGGGAGCGGCTACACCTTC
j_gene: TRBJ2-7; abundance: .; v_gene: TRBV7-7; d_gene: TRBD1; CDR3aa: CASSQDRGTSEEQYF; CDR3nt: TGTGCCAGCAGCCAGGACAGGGGAACTTCTGAAGAGCAGTACTTC
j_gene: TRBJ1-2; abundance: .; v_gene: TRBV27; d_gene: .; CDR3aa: CASSFAGNYGYTF; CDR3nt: TGTGCCAGCAGTTTTGCAGGGAACTATGGCTACACCTTC
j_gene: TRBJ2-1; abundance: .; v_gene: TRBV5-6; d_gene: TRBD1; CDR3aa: CASSSRRGYNEQFF; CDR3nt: TGTGCCAGCAGCTCCCGCAGGGGGTACAATGAGCAGTTCTTC
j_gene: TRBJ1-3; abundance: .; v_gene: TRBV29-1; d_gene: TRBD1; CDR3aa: CSVEGTGGNTIYF; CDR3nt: TGCAGCGTTGAAGGGACAGGTGGAAACACCATATATTTT
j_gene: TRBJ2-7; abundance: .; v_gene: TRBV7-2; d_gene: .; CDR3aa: CASSNHRTESYEQYF; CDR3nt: TGTGCCAGCAGCAACCACCGGACAGAATCCTACGAGCAGTACTTC
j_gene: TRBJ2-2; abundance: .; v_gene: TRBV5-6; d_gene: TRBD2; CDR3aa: CASSLRTSENTGELFF; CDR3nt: TGTGCCAGCAGTTTAAGGACTAGCGAGAACACCGGGGAGCTGTTTTTT
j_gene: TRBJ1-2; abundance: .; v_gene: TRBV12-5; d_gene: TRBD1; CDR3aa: CASGYTGGWGYTF; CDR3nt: TGTGCTAGTGGTTACACAGGGGGCTGGGGCTACACCTTC
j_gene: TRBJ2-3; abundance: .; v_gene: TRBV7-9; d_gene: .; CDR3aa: CASSLFLDDGDTQYF; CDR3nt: TGTGCCAGCAGCCTATTTTTAGATGACGGGGATACGCAGTATTTT
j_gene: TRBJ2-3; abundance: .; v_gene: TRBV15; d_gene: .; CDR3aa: CATSRILAQVSTDTQYF; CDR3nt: TGTGCCACCAGCAGGATACTAGCCCAGGTTAGCACAGATACGCAGTATTTT
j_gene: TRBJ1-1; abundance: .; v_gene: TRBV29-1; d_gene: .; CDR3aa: CSVGRMNTEAFF; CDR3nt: TGCAGCGTTGGCAGGATGAACACTGAAGCTTTCTTT
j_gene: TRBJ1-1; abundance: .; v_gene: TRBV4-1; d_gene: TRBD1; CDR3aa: CASRKGALYGMNTEAFF; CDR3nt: TGCGCCAGCAGGAAGGGGGCCCTTTACGGAATGAACACTGAAGCTTTCTTT
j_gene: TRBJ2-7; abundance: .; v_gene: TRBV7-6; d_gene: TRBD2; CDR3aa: CASSRGAGGYF; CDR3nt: TGTGCCAGCAGCCGCGGGGCGGGAGGATACTTC
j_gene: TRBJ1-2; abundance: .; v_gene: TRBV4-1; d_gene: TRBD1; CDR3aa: CASSQAWRGRRVGYGYTF; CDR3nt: TGCGCCAGCAGCCAAGCATGGAGGGGGCGCCGAGTGGGCTATGGCTACACCTTC